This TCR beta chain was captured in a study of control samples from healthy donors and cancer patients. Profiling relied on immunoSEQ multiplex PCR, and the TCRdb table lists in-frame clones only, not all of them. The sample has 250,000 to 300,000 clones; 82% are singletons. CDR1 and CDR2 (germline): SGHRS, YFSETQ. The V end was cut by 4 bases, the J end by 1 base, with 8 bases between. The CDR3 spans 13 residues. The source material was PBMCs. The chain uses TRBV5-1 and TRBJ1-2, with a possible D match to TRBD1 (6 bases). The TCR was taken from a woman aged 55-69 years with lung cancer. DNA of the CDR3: TGCGCCAGCAGCGAGGGGGGTAACTATGGCTACACCTTC. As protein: CASSEGGNYGYTF.